This T cell receptor (beta chain) was captured by sequencing in a study of cytomegalovirus exposure and HLA in healthy donors. The overall study: The 120 or so validation repertoires used a platform that matched the one used for the approximately 610 first-cohort repertoires, as a later analysis reported.

Study-wide points: TCR clusters originating in the first cohort tended to co-occur in the 120 validation repertoires, according to a later analysis.

TCRdb's table, derived via immunoSEQ multiplex PCR, lists solely in-frame clones and lacks some. The sample carries under 300,000 clones, 90% recorded once. On this clone: Its antigen is unidentified.

The receptor's source is a woman aged 18 to 35 in good health and CMV-seronegative. Sequencing used PBMCs.

The CDR3 protein is CASSGRSGQGAYEQYF. DNA for the CDR3: TGTGCCAGCAGCGGACGTTCCGGACAGGGAGCCTACGAGCAGTACTTC. The genes are TRBV7-9 and TRBJ2-7, with 8 nucleotides matching TRBD1. Germline V gene data show CDR1 as SEHNR and CDR2 as FQNEAQ (reference sequence). The CDR3 consists of 16 residues. Unmatched junction bases numbered 11, after V lost 5 bases and J lost 2 bases. The full variable domain, rest sourced from reference TRBV7-9 and TRBJ2-7, is DTGVSQNPRHKITKRGQNVTFRCDPISEHNRLYWYRQTLGQGPEFLTYFQNEAQLEKSRLLSDRFSAERPKGSFSTLEIQRTEQGDSAMYLCASSGRSGQGAYEQYFGPGTRLTVT.